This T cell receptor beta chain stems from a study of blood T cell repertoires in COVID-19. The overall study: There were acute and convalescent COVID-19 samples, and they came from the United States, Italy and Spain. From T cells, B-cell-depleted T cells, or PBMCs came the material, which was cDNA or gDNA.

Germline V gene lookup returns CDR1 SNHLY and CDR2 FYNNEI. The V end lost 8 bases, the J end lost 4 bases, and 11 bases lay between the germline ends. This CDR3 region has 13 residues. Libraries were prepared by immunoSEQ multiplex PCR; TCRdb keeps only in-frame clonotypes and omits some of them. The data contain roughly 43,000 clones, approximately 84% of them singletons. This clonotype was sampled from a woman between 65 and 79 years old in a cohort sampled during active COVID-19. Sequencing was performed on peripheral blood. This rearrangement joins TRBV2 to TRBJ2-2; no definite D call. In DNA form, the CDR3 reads TGTGCCAGCGAGGCTAGGATCACCGGGGAGCTGTTTTTT. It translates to CASEARITGELFF.